This entry is about one T cell receptor (beta chain). Other DNA sequences in the same sample also yield this CDR3. This entry comes from a study of shared clonotypes between healthy human individuals. Study background: Per donor, three plates held CD4 naive cells, three held CD4 memory, two held CD8 naive and one held CD8 memory.

The CDR3 is 11 residues long. From germline, CDR1 is MDHEN and CDR2 SYDVKM. Deletions cut 2 bases from V and 10 bases from J, with 6 bases between. Clones were sequenced by immunoSEQ multiplex PCR, and TCRdb holds only the in-frame ones, with some missing. Counted here are 2,500,000 or so clones, 85% to 95% occurring once; the ten biggest clones make up 0.37%. Sequencing was carried out using naive CD4+ T cells from PBMCs. Documented subset: CD45RA+ positively selected. V gene TRBV28 combines with J gene TRBJ2-1, with D unclear. The TCR sequence derives from a man in his late teens or twenties in good health. Some clones in this sample may be carry-over from other donors' samples. CDR3 in DNA: TGTGCCAGCAGTTTAATGGGGGAGCAGTTCTTC. Its translation: CASSLMGEQFF.